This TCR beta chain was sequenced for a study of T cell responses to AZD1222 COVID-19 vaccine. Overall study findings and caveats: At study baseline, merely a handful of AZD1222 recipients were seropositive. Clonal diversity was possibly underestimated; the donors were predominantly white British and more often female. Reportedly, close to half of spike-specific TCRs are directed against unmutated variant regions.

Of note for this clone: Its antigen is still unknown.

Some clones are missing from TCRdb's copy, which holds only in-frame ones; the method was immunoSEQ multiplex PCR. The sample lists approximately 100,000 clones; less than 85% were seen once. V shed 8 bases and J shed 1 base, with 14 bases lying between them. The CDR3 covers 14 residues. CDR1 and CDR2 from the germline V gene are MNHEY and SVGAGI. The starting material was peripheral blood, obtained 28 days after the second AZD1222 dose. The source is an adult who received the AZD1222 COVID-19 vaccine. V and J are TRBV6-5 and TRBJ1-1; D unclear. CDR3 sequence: CASAGISANTEAFF. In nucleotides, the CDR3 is TGTGCCAGCGCTGGGATCTCAGCGAACACTGAAGCTTTCTTT.